This T cell receptor (beta chain) was found in a study of memory CD4+ T cells and cytomegalovirus serostatus. Study observations and caveats: CD4+ memory repertoires contained about two fifths of the roughly 160 reported CMV TCRbeta sequences. Suggested: most of the CMV-linked TCR signature lies in CD4+ memory cells.

The sort gate was single viable CD3+CD4+CD8-CD45RO+ cells for memory CD4+ T cells. Serum IgG to CMV pp150, pp28, p38 and p52 defined serostatus. Study processing details: After removing out-of-frame reads, 2.3 million or so distinct TCRbeta sequences remained. TCRdb's copy holds only in-frame clones and misses some; the assay was immunoSEQ multiplex PCR. V, J and clone size reflect that table, while D and trimming were determined from the DNA. The data show tens of thousands of clones, with around 79% seen just once and around 0.72% held by the top ten. The junction had 7 bases not matched to a gene; V was cut back by 7 bases and J by 9 bases. The CDR3 consists of 14 residues. Germline values: CDR1 MNHNS, CDR2 SASEGT. In regard to this clone: As yet, its antigen is unknown.

Sequences were obtained from memory CD4+ T cells from blood. This sequence was found in an adult in good health and CMV-seronegative. The V gene is TRBV6-1, the J gene TRBJ2-1, with TRBD1 matching over 12 bases. CDR3 protein: CASTPGQGAGEQFF. The CDR3 DNA reads as TGTGCCAGCACCCCGGGACAGGGGGCTGGTGAGCAGTTCTTC.